This T cell receptor (beta chain) was found in a study of identical twins (dated by TCRdb to about 2016). Study-level background: To test whether fetal clonotypes persist, this study deep-sequenced TCR alpha and beta repertoires from monozygotic twins, from unrelated adults of various ages, and from cord blood. To rule out contamination, the twin experiments were replicated at different times with different library preparation protocols.

Library generation was performed with 5' RACE. TCRdb records Illumina HiSeq 2000 as the sequencer. A universal primer binding site was introduced by template switching, and a unique molecular identifier was present in the final cDNA, enabling accurate counting of TCR cDNA molecules. Specific primers in the conserved constant-segment region were used to synthesize first-strand cDNA for the TCR alpha and beta chains. To control for contamination, every cDNA library was double barcoded, receiving both a SMART-Mk sample barcode and Illumina barcodes. Two successive PCR steps introduced TruSeq adapter sequences along with Illumina sample barcodes. The TCR alpha and beta cDNA libraries were sequenced on the Illumina HiSeq platform using custom primers. Per the source publication's procedure: Unique molecular identifiers were extracted from raw reads with MiGEC, and CDR3 positions were determined with MiXCR. Recombination models were inferred per individual with the repgenHMM and IGoR tools using an EM algorithm. The tcR package in R was used for shared clonotype analysis, with sharing normalized by the product of cloneset sizes. To study raw recombination without the effects of thymic and clonal selection, out-of-frame nonproductive sequences were analyzed. TCRdb trimmed the raw reads at Q25, called clones with MiXCR and kept productive beta chains. A single entry per CDR3 protein holds the most common genes and DNA from its merged rows. The V and J calls here are based on TCRdb, not the publication. The sample table shows approximately 230,000 distinct CDR3 sequences, and about 6.7% are seen once. 13% to 15% of the sample is held by the ten biggest clonotypes.

Clipping removes 7 bases from V and 7 bases from J, with 12 as the unmatched junction base count. The CDR3 covers 17 residues, taking in both the cysteine and the phenylalanine. Just CDR3 DNA is preserved here, 51 bases in frame from base 1. As encoded in the germline V gene (reference sequence), CDR1 is MNHEY while CDR2 is SMNVEV. This clonotype turned up a few times. Its antigen remains unidentified. No much larger clonotype is one base removed from it; base qualities were not supplied. Only healthy Caucasian donors were included. Three pairs of female monozygotic twins, all aged 18 to 29 years, were included in the twin cohort. CD4+ and CD8+ T cell populations were isolated with positive isolation kits from Invitrogen. Points the paper makes about the study in general: Abundant cord blood beta clonotypes had fewer insertions, young adult naive repertoires showed a similar but weaker trend, and memory repertoires showed no such trend. In monozygotic twins, recombination models systematically underestimated out-of-frame TCR alpha sharing, but the models matched the sharing seen between unrelated individuals. Compared with coincidental sharing between unrelated individuals, an excess of low generation-probability sequences was observed among out-of-frame TCR alpha sequences shared between twins. A weaker excess of twin sharing was found in beta out-of-frame sequences because the signal-to-noise ratio was lowered by fewer shared sequences. Conclusions relied on cross-sectional statistical analysis, since the same donors could not be followed over many years. Invariant T cells such as MAIT and iNKT could partly confound zero-insertion analyses, although diverse VJ usage argued against such confounding for most clonotypes.

The same data also went into a second study, on T cells expressing NK-cell markers. The second study also describes: Three sorted T-cell subsets (CD3+CD56+NKG2C+, CD3+CD56+NKG2C- and CD3+CD56-NKG2C+) from eight donors had their TCR beta-chain repertoires profiled. Among the eight sequenced donors, seven were HCMV-seropositive and one was HCMV-seronegative. To restrict sorting to alphabetaTCR-expressing T cells, an anti-gammadeltaTCR antibody was added in several experiments. In several donors, the dominant CD3+CD56+NKG2C+ clonotypes ranked among the top 10 CD8+ clonotypes, making up about 1.0-7.5% of CD8+ T cells. Those dominant clonotypes were again the most abundant among CD3+CD56-NKG2C+ cells in several donors, at about 25-60.1%. It remained unclear whether the expanded NKG2C-expressing T cell clones were specific for HCMV antigens. The study sequenced eight donors, all healthy volunteers chosen at random: three men and five women. To determine HCMV serostatus, a commercial ELISA kit was used to detect HCMV-specific IgG in serum. Reads were demultiplexed and grouped by UMI with MIGEC, and clonotypes were assembled and quantified with MiTCR. Only TCR cDNA sequences supported by at least two reads were kept to exclude erroneous sequences. The tcR package was used for downstream repertoire analysis, and clonotypes were matched across fractions by CDR3 nucleotide sequence plus V segment. VDJmatch was used to annotate antigen specificity against VDJdb, with one amino acid substitution in CDR3 permitted.

The chain employs TRBV27 and TRBJ2-1, and 14 junction bases match TRBD2. Source material: CD8+ T cells sorted from blood. This receptor was obtained from a woman aged 18-30 years in good health. The base sequence is TGTGCCAGCAATCATGGGACTAGCGGGAGTCGGGATAATGAGCAGTTCTTC. Translated, it gives CASNHGTSGSRDNEQFF.